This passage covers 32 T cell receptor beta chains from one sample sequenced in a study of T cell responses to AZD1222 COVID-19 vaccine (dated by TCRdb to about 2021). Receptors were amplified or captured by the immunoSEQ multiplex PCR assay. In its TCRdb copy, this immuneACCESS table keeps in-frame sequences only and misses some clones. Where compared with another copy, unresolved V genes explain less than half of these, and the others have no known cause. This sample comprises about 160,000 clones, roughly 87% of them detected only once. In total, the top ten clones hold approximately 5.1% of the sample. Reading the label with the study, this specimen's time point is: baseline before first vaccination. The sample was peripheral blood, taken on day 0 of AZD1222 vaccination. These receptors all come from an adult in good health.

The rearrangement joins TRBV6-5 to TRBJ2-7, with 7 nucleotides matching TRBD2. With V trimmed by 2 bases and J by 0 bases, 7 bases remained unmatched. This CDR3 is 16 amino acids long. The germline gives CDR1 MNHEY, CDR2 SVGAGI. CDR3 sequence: CASSYGGEGYSYEQYF. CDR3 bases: TGTGCCAGCAGTTACGGGGGGGAGGGATACTCCTACGAGCAGTACTTC.

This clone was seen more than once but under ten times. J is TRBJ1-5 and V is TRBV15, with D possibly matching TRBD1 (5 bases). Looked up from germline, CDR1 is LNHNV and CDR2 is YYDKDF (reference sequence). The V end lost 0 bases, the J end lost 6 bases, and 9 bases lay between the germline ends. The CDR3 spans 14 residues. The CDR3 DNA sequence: TGTGCCACCAGCAGAGATGGGGGAGGTCAGCCCCAGCATTTT. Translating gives CATSRDGGGQPQHF. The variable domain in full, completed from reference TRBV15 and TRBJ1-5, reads DAMVIQNPRYQVTQFGKPVTLSCSQTLNHNVMYWYQQKSSQAPKLLFHYYDKDFNNEADTPDNFQSRRPNTSFCFLDIRSPGLGDTAMYLCATSRDGGGQPQHFGDGTRLSIL.

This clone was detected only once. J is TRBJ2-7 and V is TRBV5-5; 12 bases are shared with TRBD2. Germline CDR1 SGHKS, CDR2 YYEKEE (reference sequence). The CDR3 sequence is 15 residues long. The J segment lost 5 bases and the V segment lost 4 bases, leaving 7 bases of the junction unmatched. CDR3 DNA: TGTGCCAGCAGCCGGGGAAGACTAGCGGGAGACGAGCAGTACTTC. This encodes CASSRGRLAGDEQYF.

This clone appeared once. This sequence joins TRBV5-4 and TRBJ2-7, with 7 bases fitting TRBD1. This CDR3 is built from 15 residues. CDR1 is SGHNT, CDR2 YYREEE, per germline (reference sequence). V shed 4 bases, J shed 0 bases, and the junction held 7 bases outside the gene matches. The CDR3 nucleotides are TGTGCCAGCAGCCACAGGGGCCTGAGCTCCTACGAGCAGTACTTC. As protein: CASSHRGLSSYEQYF.

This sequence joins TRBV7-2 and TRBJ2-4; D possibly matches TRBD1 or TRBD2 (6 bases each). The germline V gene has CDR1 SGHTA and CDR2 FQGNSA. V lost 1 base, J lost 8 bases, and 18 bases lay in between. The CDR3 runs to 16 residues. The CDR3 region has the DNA TGTGCCAGCAGCTTAGGGGGGGCTGGATTTAGTGACATTCAGTACTTC. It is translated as CASSLGGAGFSDIQYF.

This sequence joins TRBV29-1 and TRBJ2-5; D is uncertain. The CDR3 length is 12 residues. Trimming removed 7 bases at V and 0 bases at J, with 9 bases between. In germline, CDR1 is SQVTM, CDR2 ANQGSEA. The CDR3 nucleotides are TGCAGCGCCCGCTTGAACCAAGAGACCCAGTACTTC. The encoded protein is CSARLNQETQYF.

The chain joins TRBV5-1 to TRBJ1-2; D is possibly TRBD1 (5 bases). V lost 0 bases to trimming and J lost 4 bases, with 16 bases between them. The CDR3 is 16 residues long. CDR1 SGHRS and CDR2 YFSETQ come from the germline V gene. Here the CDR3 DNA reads TGCGCCAGCAGCTTGGATCCGGGACGGGCGGGCTATGGCTACACCTTC. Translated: CASSLDPGRAGYGYTF.

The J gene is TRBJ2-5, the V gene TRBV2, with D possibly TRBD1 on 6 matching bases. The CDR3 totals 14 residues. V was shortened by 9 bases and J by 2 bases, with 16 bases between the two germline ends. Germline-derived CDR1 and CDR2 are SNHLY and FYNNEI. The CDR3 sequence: CASNAQGIQETQYF. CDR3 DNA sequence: TGTGCCAGTAACGCGCAGGGGATTCAAGAGACCCAGTACTTC.

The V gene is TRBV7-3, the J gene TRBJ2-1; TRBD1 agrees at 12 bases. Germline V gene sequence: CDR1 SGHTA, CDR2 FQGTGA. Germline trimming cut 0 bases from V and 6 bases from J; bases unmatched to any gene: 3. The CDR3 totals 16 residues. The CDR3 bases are TGTGCCAGCAGCTTAACGGGGACAGGGGGCCGCAATGAGCAGTTCTTC. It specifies CASSLTGTGGRNEQFF.

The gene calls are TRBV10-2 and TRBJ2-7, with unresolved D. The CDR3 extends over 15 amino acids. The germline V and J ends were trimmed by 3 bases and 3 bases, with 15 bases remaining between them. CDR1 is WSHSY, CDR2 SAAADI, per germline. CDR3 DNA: TGCGCCAGCAGTGATACACACGGCATGGGCTACGAGCAGTACTTC. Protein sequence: CASSDTHGMGYEQYF.

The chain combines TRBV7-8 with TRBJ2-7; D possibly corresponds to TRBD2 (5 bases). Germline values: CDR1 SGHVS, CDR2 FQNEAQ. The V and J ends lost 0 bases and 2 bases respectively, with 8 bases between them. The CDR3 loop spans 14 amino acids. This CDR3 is CASSLAGATYEQYF. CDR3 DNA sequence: TGTGCCAGCAGCTTAGCGGGAGCCACCTACGAGCAGTACTTC.

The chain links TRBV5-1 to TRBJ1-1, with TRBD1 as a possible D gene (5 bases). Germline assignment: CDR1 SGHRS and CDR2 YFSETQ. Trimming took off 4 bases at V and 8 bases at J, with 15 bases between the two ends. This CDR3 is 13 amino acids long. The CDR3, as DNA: TGCGCCAGCAGCCTACAATCCGGGGGGGAAGCTTTCTTT. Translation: CASSLQSGGEAFF.

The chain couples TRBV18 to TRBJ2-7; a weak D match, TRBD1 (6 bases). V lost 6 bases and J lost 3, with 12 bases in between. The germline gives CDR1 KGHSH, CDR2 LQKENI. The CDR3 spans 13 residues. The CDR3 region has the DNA TGTGCCAGCTCCCCAGGGGCGTTCTACGAGCAGTACTTC. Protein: CASSPGAFYEQYF.

The CDR3 sequence: CASSSTFLAGGETQYF. The CDR3 DNA follows: TGTGCCAGCAGCTCCACGTTCCTAGCGGGAGGAGAGACCCAGTACTTC. The chain employs TRBV7-9 and TRBJ2-5; 11 nucleotides match TRBD2. CDR1 is SEHNR and CDR2 is FQNEAQ in the germline V gene (reference sequence). This CDR3 spans 16 amino acids. V dropped 4 bases and J dropped 4; count of bases not matched to a gene: 8.

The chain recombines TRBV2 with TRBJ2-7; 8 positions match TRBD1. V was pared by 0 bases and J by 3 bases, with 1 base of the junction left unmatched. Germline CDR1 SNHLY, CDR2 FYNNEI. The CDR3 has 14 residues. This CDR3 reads CASSEARGRYEQYF. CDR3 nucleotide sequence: TGTGCCAGCAGTGAAGCCAGGGGGCGCTACGAGCAGTACTTC.

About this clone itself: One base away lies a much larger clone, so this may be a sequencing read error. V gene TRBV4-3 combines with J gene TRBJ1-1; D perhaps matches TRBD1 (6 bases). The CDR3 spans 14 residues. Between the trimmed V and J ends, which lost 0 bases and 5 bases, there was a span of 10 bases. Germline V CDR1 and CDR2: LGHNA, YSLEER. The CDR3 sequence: CASSQDDRLTEAFF. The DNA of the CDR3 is TGCGCCAGCAGCCAAGATGACAGGCTTACTGAAGCTTTCTTT.

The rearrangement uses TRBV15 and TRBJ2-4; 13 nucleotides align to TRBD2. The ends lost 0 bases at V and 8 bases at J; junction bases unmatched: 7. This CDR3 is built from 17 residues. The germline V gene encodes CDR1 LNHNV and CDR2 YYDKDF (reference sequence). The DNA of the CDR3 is TGTGCCACCAGCAGAGAACTAGCGGGAGGGCCGGGGGACATTCAGTACTTC. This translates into CATSRELAGGPGDIQYF.

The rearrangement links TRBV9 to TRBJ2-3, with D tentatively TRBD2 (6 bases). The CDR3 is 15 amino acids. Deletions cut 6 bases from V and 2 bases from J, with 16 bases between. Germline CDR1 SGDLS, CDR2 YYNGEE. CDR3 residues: CASNPRAGYTDTQYF. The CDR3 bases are TGTGCCAGCAACCCCCGGGCGGGATACACAGATACGCAGTATTTT. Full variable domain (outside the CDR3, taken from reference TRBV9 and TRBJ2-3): DSGVTQTPKHLITATGQRVTLRCSPRSGDLSVYWYQQSLDQGLQFLIQYYNGEERAKGNILERFSAQQFPDLHSELNLSSLELGDSALYFCASNPRAGYTDTQYFGPGTRLTVL.

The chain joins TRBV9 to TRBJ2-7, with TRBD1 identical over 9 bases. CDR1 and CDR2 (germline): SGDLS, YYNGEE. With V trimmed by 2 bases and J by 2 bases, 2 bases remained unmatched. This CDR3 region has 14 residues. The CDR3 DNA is TGTGCCAGCAGCGTGGGACAGGGCCCCTACGAGCAGTACTTC. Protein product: CASSVGQGPYEQYF.

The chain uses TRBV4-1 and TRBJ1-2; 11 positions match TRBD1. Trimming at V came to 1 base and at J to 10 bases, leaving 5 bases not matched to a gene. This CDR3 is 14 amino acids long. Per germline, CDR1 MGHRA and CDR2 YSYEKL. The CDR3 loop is CASSQVGQGVAYTF. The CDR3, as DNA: TGCGCCAGCAGCCAAGTGGGACAGGGGGTTGCCTACACCTTC.

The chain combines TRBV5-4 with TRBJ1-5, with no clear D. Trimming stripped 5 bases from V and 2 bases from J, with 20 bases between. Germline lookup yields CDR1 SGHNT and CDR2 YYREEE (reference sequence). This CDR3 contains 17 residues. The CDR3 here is CASSTCPVPVGNQPQHF. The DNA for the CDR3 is TGTGCCAGCAGTACCTGCCCAGTACCGGTGGGCAATCAGCCCCAGCATTTT.

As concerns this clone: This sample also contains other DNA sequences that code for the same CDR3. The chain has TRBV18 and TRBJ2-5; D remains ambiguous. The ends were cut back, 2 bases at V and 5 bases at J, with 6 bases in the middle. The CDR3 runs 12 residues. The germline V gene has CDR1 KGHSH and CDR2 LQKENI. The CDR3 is CASSPGQETQYF. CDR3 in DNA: TGTGCCAGCTCACCAGGGCAGGAGACCCAGTACTTC.

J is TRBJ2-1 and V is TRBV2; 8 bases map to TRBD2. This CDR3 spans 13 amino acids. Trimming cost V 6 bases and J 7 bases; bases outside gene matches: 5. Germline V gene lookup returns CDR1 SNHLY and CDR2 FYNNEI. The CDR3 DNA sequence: TGTGCCAGCAGCCCCCGGGGGGGGAATGAGCAGTTCTTC. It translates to CASSPRGGNEQFF. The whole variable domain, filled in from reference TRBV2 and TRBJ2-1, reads EPEVTQTPSHQVTQMGQEVILRCVPISNHLYFYWYRQILGQKVEFLVSFYNNEISEKSEIFDDQFSVERPDGSNFTLKIRSTKLEDSAMYFCASSPRGGNEQFFGPGTRLTVL.

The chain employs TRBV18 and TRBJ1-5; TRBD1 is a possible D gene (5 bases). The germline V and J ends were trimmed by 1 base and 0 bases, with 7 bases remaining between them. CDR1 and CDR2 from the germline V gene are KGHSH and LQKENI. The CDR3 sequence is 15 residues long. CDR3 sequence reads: CASSPQGHSNQPQHF. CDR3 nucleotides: TGTGCCAGCTCACCACAGGGGCATAGCAATCAGCCCCAGCATTTT.

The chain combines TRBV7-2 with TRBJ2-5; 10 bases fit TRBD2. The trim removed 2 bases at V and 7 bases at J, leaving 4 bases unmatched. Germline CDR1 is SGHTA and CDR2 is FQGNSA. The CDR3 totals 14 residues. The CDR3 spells CASSLTSGTGTQYF. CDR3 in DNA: TGTGCCAGCAGCTTAACTAGCGGGACTGGGACCCAGTACTTC. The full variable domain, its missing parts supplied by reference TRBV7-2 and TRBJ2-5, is GAGVSQSPSNKVTEKGKDVELRCDPISGHTALYWYRQSLGQGLEFLIYFQGNSAPDKSGLPSDRFSAERTGGSVSTLTIQRTQQEDSAVYLCASSLTSGTGTQYFGPGTRLLVL.

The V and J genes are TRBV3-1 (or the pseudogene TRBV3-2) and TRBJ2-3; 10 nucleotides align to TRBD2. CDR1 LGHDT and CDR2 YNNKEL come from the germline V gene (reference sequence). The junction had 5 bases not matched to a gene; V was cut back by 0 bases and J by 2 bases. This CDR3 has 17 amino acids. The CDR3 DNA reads TGTGCCAGCAGCCAAGATCTCCTAGCGGGGGACACAGATACGCAGTATTTT. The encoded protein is CASSQDLLAGDTDTQYF.

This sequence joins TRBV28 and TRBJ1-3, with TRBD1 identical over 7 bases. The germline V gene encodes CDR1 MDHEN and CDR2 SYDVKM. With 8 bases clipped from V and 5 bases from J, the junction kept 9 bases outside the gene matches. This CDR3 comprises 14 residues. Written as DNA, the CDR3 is TGTGCCAGCCTCAGACAGGGACTTCGAAACACCATATATTTT. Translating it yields CASLRQGLRNTIYF.

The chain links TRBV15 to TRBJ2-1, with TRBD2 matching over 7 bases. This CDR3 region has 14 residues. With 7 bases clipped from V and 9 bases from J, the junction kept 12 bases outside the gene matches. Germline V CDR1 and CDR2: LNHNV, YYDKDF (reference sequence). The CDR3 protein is CATNPRAGSVEQFF. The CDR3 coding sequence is TGTGCCACCAACCCCAGAGCGGGATCCGTTGAGCAGTTCTTC.

CDR3 coding DNA: TGTGCCAGCAGCTTAACCGGCCTAGCGGGAGGGCTGGGCACCGGGGAGCTGTTTTTT. Translation: CASSLTGLAGGLGTGELFF. The chain recombines TRBV7-3 with TRBJ2-2; 12 bases fit TRBD2. The CDR3 is 19 residues long. Germline CDR1 SGHTA, CDR2 FQGTGA. Losses at the gene ends were 0 bases for V and 4 bases for J; bases not matched to a gene: 9.

As DNA, the CDR3 is TGTGCCAGCAGCTTAGGGCGCAGGGGGAGCACTGAAGCTTTCTTT. Translation: CASSLGRRGSTEAFF. J is TRBJ1-1 and V is TRBV7-2; 7 bases are a match to TRBD1. The trim removed 1 base at V and 4 bases at J, leaving 6 bases unmatched. Germline lookup yields CDR1 SGHTA and CDR2 FQGNSA. CDR3 length equals 15 residues.

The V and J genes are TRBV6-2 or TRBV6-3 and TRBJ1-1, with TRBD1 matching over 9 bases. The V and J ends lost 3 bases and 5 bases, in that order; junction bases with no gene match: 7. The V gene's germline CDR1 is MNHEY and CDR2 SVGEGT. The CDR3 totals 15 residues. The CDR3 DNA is TGTGCCAGCAGTTATCAACGACAGGGGGGAACTGAAGCTTTCTTT. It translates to CASSYQRQGGTEAFF.

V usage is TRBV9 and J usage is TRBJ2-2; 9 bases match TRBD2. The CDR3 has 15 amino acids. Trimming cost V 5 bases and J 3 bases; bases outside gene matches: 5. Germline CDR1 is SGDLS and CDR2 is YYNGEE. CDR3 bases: TGTGCCAGCAGACCGACTAGCGGAGACACCGGGGAGCTGTTTTTT. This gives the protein CASRPTSGDTGELFF.